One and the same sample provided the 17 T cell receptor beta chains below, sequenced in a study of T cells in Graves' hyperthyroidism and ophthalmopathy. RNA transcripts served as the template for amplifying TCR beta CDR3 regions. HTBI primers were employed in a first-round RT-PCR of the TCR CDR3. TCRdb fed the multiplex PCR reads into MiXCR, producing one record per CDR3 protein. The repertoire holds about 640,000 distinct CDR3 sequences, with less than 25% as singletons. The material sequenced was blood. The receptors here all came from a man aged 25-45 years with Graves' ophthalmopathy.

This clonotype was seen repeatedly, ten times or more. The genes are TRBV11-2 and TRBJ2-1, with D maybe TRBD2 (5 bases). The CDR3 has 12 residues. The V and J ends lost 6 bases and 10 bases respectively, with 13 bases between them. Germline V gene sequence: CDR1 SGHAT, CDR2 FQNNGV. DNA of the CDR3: TGTGCCAGCAGAAGGGTGGGGAGCGAGCAGTTCTTC. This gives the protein CASRRVGSEQFF.

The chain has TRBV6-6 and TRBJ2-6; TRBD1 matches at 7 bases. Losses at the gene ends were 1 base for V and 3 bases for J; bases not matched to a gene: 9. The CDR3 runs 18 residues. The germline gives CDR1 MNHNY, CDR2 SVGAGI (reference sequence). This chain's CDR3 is CASSYFEGGIGGANVLTF. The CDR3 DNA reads TGTGCCAGCAGTTACTTCGAAGGGGGCATCGGTGGGGCCAACGTCCTGACTTTC.

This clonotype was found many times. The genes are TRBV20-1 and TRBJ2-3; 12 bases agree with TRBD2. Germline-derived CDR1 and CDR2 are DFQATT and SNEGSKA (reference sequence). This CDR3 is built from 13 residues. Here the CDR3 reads CSATSGSGDTQYF. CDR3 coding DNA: TGCAGCGCGACTAGCGGGAGTGGGGATACGCAGTATTTT.

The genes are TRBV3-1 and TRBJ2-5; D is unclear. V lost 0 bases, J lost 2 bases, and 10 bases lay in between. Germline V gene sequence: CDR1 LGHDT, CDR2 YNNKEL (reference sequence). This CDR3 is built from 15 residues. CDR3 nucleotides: TGTGCCAGCAGCCAAGATAATGGGCAGCAAGAGACCCAGTACTTC. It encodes CASSQDNGQQETQYF.

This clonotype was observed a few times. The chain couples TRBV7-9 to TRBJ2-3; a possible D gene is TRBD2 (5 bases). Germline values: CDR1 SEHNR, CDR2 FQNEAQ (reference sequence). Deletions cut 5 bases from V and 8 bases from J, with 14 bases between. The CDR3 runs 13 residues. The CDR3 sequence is CASSPEGRGTQYF. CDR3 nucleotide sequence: TGTGCCAGCAGCCCCGAAGGGAGAGGTACGCAGTATTTT.

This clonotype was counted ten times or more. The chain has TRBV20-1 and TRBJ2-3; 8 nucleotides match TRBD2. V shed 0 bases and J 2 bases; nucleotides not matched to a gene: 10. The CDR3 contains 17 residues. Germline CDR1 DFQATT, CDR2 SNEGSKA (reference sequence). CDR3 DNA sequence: TGCAGTGCTAGAGATAGACGAGCGGGAGCTATCACAGATACGCAGTATTTT. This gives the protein CSARDRRAGAITDTQYF.

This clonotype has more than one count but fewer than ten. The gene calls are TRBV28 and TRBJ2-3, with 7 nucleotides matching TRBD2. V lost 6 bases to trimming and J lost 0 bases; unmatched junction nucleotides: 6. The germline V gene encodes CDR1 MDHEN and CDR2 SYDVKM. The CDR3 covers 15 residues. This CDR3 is CASRKAGTSTDTQYF. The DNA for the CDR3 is TGTGCCAGCAGGAAAGCGGGGACTAGCACAGATACGCAGTATTTT.

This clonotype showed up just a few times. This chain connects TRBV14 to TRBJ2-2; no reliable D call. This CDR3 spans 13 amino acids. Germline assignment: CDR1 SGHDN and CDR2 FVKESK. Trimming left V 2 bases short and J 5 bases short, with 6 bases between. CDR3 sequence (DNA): TGTGCCAGCAGCCAAACTTCGACCGGGGAGCTGTTTTTT. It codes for CASSQTSTGELFF.

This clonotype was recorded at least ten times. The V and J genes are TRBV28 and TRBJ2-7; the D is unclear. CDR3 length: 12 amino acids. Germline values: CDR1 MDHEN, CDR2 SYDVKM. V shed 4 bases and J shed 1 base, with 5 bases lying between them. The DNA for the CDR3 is TGTGCCAGCAGTTCACTATCCTACGAGCAGTACTTC. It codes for CASSSLSYEQYF. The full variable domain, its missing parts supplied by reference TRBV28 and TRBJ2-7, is DVKVTQSSRYLVKRTGEKVFLECVQDMDHENMFWYRQDPGLGLRLIYFSYDVKMKEKGDIPEGYSVSREKKERFSLILESASTNQTSMYLCASSSLSYEQYFGPGTRLTVT.

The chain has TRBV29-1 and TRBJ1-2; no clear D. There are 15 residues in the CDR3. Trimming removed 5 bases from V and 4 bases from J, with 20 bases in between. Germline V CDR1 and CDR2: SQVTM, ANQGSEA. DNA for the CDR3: TGCAGCGTTATGAGCCGGTTGGGAGGGAGCTATGGCTACACCTTC. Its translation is CSVMSRLGGSYGYTF.

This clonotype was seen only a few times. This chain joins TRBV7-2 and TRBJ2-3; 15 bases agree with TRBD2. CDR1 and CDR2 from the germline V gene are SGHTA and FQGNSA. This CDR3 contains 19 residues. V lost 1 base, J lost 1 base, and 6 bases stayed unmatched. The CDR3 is CASSLGTSGRAEGTDTQYF. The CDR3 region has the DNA TGTGCCAGCAGCTTAGGGACTAGCGGGAGGGCCGAGGGCACAGATACGCAGTATTTT. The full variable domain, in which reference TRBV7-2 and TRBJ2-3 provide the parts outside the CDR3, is GAGVSQSPSNKVTEKGKDVELRCDPISGHTALYWYRQSLGQGLEFLIYFQGNSAPDKSGLPSDRFSAERTGGSVSTLTIQRTQQEDSAVYLCASSLGTSGRAEGTDTQYFGPGTRLTVL.

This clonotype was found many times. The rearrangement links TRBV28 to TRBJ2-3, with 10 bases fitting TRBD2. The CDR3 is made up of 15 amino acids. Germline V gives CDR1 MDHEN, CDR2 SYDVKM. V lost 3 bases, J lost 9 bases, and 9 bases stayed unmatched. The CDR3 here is CASSFGLAGVRTQYF. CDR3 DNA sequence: TGTGCCAGCAGTTTTGGCCTAGCGGGAGTTCGGACGCAGTATTTT.

The CDR3 sequence: CASSIDGGTGPTDTQYF. CDR3 nucleotides: TGTGCCAGTAGTATAGATGGGGGGACAGGCCCCACAGATACGCAGTATTTT. The genes are TRBV19 and TRBJ2-3; 8 nucleotides line up with TRBD1. The V segment lost 0 bases and the J segment 2 bases; nucleotides outside the gene matches: 7. Germline lookup yields CDR1 LNHDA and CDR2 SQIVND (reference sequence). This CDR3 spans 17 amino acids. The full variable domain, rest sourced from reference TRBV19 and TRBJ2-3, is DGGITQSPKYLFRKEGQNVTLSCEQNLNHDAMYWYRQDPGQGLRLIYYSQIVNDFQKGDIAEGYSVSREKKESFPLTVTSAQKNPTAFYLCASSIDGGTGPTDTQYFGPGTRLTVL.

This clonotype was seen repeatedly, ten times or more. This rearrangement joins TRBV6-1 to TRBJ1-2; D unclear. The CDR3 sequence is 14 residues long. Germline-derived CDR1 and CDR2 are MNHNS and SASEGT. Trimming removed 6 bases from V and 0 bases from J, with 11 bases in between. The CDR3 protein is CASRMASSNYGYTF. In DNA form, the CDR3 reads TGTGCCAGCAGAATGGCATCCTCTAACTATGGCTACACCTTC.

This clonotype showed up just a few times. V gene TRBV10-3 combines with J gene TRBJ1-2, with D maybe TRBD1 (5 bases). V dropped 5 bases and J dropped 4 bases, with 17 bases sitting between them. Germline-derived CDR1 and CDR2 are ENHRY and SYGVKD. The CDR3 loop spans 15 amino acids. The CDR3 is CAISTRDSRTYGYTF. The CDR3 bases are TGTGCCATCAGTACCAGGGACTCCCGTACCTATGGCTACACCTTC.

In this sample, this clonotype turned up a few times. The CDR3 loop is CASSLVGGGGHEQYF. DNA of the CDR3: TGCGCCAGCAGCTTGGTCGGGGGAGGAGGCCACGAGCAGTACTTC. The V gene is TRBV5-1, the J gene TRBJ2-7; TRBD2 is a possible D gene (6 bases). This CDR3 comprises 15 residues. V was trimmed by 0 bases and J by 5 bases, leaving 15 bases between them. Germline-derived CDR1 and CDR2 are SGHRS and YFSETQ.

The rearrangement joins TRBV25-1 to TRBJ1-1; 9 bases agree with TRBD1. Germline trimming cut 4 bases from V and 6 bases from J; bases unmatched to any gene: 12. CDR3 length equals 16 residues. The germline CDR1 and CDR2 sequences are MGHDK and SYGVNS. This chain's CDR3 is CASSVFPGTGIAEAFF. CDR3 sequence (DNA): TGTGCCAGCAGTGTCTTTCCGGGGACAGGGATCGCTGAAGCTTTCTTT.